This T cell receptor beta chain came from a study of blood T cells in healthy people across ages. Through a sample-barcoded 5' primer and a J-beta primer mix, a second PCR was run for about 7 to 12 cycles. A single record per CDR3 protein comes from TCRdb applying MiXCR to the 5' RACE reads. The sample consists of about 670,000 distinct CDR3 sequences, approximately 40% of them appearing once. Points on this clonotype: The junction shows a germline mismatch at one end, possibly a read error.

The specimen sequenced was blood. This sequence originates from a man aged 80 or over in good health.

The CDR3 sequence is CANSLVNTEAFF. In DNA form, the CDR3 reads TGTGCCAACAGTCTCGTGAACACTGAAGCTTTCTTT. The chain employs TRBV6-2 or TRBV6-3 and TRBJ1-1, with D uncertain. Germline CDR1 reads MNHEY; CDR2 reads SVGEGT. There are 12 residues in the CDR3.